One and the same sample provided the 27 T cell receptor beta chains below, sequenced in a study of neurological immune-mediated disorders. Documented time point: longitudinal time-point 1 (baseline). In TCRdb, the 5' RACE reads were re-called with MiXCR into one record per CDR3 protein. The table records around 49,000 distinct CDR3 sequences, roughly 10% of them present only once. Sequenced sample: PBMCs. The receptors were gathered from a middle-aged woman in good health.

The table lists this clonotype with many counts. This chain connects TRBV6-5 to TRBJ2-7; D possibly corresponds to TRBD2 (6 bases). Per the germline V gene, CDR1 is MNHEY and CDR2 is SVGAGI. The CDR3 totals 15 residues. V was pared by 4 bases and J by 3 bases, with 16 bases between. The CDR3: CASSSKRDSNYEQYF. CDR3 nucleotide sequence: TGTGCCAGCAGTTCCAAACGGGACTCAAACTACGAGCAGTACTTC.

In its sample, this clonotype was seen many times. This sequence joins TRBV7-2 and TRBJ2-7; tentatively, D is TRBD2 (7 bases). V was cut by 5 bases and J by 2 bases, with 16 bases left in between. CDR3 length: 15 residues. Looked up from germline, CDR1 is SGHTA and CDR2 is FQGNSA. The CDR3 sequence is CASSASGGPTYEQYF. CDR3 nucleotide sequence: TGTGCCAGCAGCGCCTCCGGGGGGCCGACCTACGAGCAGTACTTC.

This clonotype was observed a handful of times. The V call is TRBV2, the J call TRBJ2-1; D tentatively fits TRBD1 or TRBD2 (5 bases each). V shed 6 bases and J shed 9 bases, with 12 bases lying between them. The CDR3 contains 12 residues. Germline V lookup: CDR1 SNHLY, CDR2 FYNNEI. The CDR3 bases are TGTGCCAGCAGCCAAGGGGACCCTGAGCAGTTCTTC. It translates to CASSQGDPEQFF.

At least ten counts were recorded for this clonotype. The genes are TRBV3-1 and TRBJ2-5; D is unresolved. This CDR3 is built from 13 residues. Trimming left V 1 base short and J 3 bases short, with 6 bases between. CDR1 and CDR2 (germline): LGHDT, YNNKEL (reference sequence). CDR3 DNA sequence: TGTGCCAGCAGCCAAGCCCTAGAAGAGACCCAGTACTTC. Its protein product is CASSQALEETQYF.

Remarks on this clonotype: A much larger clonotype is one base distant, so this may be a read error. The rearrangement uses TRBV6-4 and TRBJ2-3, with D possibly matching TRBD1 (6 bases). The germline gives CDR1 MRHNA, CDR2 SNTAGT. CDR3 length: 13 amino acids. The CDR3 loop reads CASSDGGHDTRYF. CDR3 in DNA: TGTGCCAGCAGTGACGGGGGCCATGATACGCGGTATTTT.

This clonotype was seen many times. This sequence joins TRBV5-1 and TRBJ2-2; D is uncertain. The germline V and J ends were trimmed by 0 bases and 3 bases, with 9 bases remaining between them. CDR1 SGHRS and CDR2 YFSETQ come from the germline V gene. This CDR3 is 15 amino acids long. DNA for the CDR3: TGCGCCAGCAGCTTGGACCCAAGGGACACCGGGGAGCTGTTTTTT. Translating it yields CASSLDPRDTGELFF. Full variable domain (rest looked up from reference TRBV5-1 and TRBJ2-2): KAGVTQTPRYLIKTRGQQVTLSCSPISGHRSVSWYQQTPGQGLQFLFEYFSETQRNKGNFPGRFSGRQFSNSRSEMNVSTLELGDSALYLCASSLDPRDTGELFFGEGSRLTVL.

Many counts were recorded for this clonotype. V gene TRBV5-6 combines with J gene TRBJ1-1; D gene ambiguous. Trimming removed 4 bases from V and 1 base from J, with 11 bases in between. This CDR3 spans 14 amino acids. In germline, CDR1 is SGHDT, CDR2 YYEEEE. The CDR3: CASSEQWTNTEAFF. CDR3 in DNA: TGTGCCAGCAGCGAACAGTGGACGAACACTGAAGCTTTCTTT. Looking up the rest from reference TRBV5-6 and TRBJ1-1 gives the full variable domain: DAGVTQSPTHLIKTRGQQVTLRCSPKSGHDTVSWYQQALGQGPQFIFQYYEEEERQRGNFPDRFSGHQFPNYSSELNVNALLLGDSALYLCASSEQWTNTEAFFGQGTRLTVV.

This clonotype was counted at least ten times. This chain joins TRBV12-3 or TRBV12-4 and TRBJ1-2; D possibly corresponds to TRBD1 (5 bases). V was cut by 6 bases and J by 8 bases, with 16 bases left in between. This CDR3 spans 13 amino acids. The CDR3 loop reads CASSFRPSGGYTF. The CDR3, as DNA: TGTGCCAGCAGCTTTCGGCCATCAGGGGGCTACACCTTC.

Ten or more counts support this clonotype. The chain couples TRBV6-2 or TRBV6-3 to TRBJ2-2; TRBD2 might be the D (5 bases). From germline, CDR1 is MNHEY and CDR2 SVGEGT. The CDR3 sequence is 14 residues long. Trimming stripped 5 bases from V and 7 bases from J, with 14 bases between. The CDR3 loop is CASSITSTHGELFF. CDR3 nucleotide sequence: TGTGCCAGCAGTATCACTAGTACTCACGGGGAGCTGTTTTTT.

With respect to this clonotype: One end of the junction does not line up with germline, which may come from a read error. The chain combines TRBV7-3 with TRBJ2-2; D may be TRBD2 (5 bases). Germline assignment: CDR1 SGHTA and CDR2 FQGTGA. The CDR3 is 13 residues long. CDR3 nucleotides: TGTGACAGCAGCTCCTATATAACCGGGGAGCTGCTTTTT. Translating it yields CDSSSYITGELLF.

This clonotype was recorded many times. The rearrangement uses TRBV7-2 and TRBJ1-1; weak D call: TRBD1 (5 bases). The germline gives CDR1 SGHTA, CDR2 FQGNSA. The CDR3 has 14 residues. V gave up 3 bases and J gave up 1 base, with 9 bases separating them. CDR3 region: CASSFRVGNTEAFF. The CDR3 DNA sequence: TGTGCCAGCAGCTTCAGGGTGGGGAACACTGAAGCTTTCTTT.

This clonotype was detected many times. V is TRBV20-1 and J is TRBJ2-5, with 12 bases matching TRBD2. CDR1 and CDR2 (germline): DFQATT, SNEGSKA (reference sequence). Unmatched junction bases numbered 15, after V lost 5 bases and J lost 5 bases. The CDR3 runs to 17 residues. In DNA form, the CDR3 reads TGCAGTGCTGGAGGGCTAGCGGGGGGGGATCGGACGGAGACCCAGTACTTC. This encodes CSAGGLAGGDRTETQYF.

This clonotype appeared many times. This rearrangement joins TRBV12-3 or TRBV12-4 to TRBJ1-4; the D is unclear. V lost 3 bases and J 7 bases, leaving 12 bases between the germline ends. The CDR3 is 14 amino acids. In DNA, the CDR3 is TGTGCCAGCAGTTTTCGGGAGGGCGGTGAAAAACTGTTTTTT. Protein: CASSFREGGEKLFF.

This clonotype was counted at least ten times. V usage is TRBV25-1 and J usage is TRBJ1-4; D is perhaps TRBD1 (6 bases). Germline values: CDR1 MGHDK, CDR2 SYGVNS. This CDR3 region has 13 residues. V was pared by 5 bases and J by 5 bases, with 9 bases between. CDR3 region: CASSRGANEKLFF. In DNA form, the CDR3 reads TGTGCCAGCAGTCGGGGGGCAAATGAAAAACTGTTTTTT.

This clonotype has only one observation. The V and J genes are TRBV12-3 or TRBV12-4 and TRBJ1-1, with D maybe TRBD1 (5 bases). V lost 3 bases and J 6 bases, leaving 8 bases between the germline ends. This CDR3 region has 12 residues. The CDR3 DNA is TGTGCCAGCAGTTTTGAAGGGGCTGAAGCTTTCTTT. Translating gives CASSFEGAEAFF.

This clonotype was seen repeatedly, ten times or more. The chain recombines TRBV7-2 with TRBJ2-7; 8 bases line up with TRBD1. The junction had 7 bases not matched to a gene; V was cut back by 0 bases and J by 6 bases. This CDR3 comprises 15 residues. Germline V lookup: CDR1 SGHTA, CDR2 FQGNSA. CDR3 sequence reads: CASSLAQGAWAEQYF. CDR3 nucleotides: TGTGCCAGCAGCTTAGCGCAGGGGGCGTGGGCCGAGCAGTACTTC.

There are a few counts of this clonotype. The rearrangement links TRBV4-3 to TRBJ2-1, with D uncertain. Germline CDR1 and CDR2: LGHNA and YSLEER. The CDR3 extends over 15 amino acids. V lost 0 bases, J lost 1 base, and 7 bases lay in between. The DNA of the CDR3 is TGCGCCAGCAGCCAAGATGAGAATTCCTACAATGAGCAGTTCTTC. It translates to CASSQDENSYNEQFF.

This clonotype showed up many times. This chain connects TRBV4-3 to TRBJ2-6, with TRBD2 as a possible D gene (5 bases). The CDR3 extends over 17 amino acids. V lost 1 base, J lost 0 bases, and 10 bases lay in between. CDR1 is LGHNA and CDR2 is YSLEER in the germline V gene. CDR3 DNA sequence: TGCGCCAGCAGCCAAGGAGAACGGGGCTCTGGGGCCAACGTCCTGACTTTC. Its protein is CASSQGERGSGANVLTF.

The gene calls are TRBV5-1 and TRBJ2-5, with D perhaps TRBD1 or TRBD2 (5 bases each). Trimming left V 9 bases short and J 1 base short, with 16 bases between. The length of the CDR3 is 14 residues. Germline V gives CDR1 SGHRS, CDR2 YFSETQ. The CDR3 coding sequence is TGCGCCATTAGCTTCCGGGACGGCCAAGAGACCCAGTACTTC. Its protein is CAISFRDGQETQYF. The full variable domain, rest sourced from reference TRBV5-1 and TRBJ2-5, is KAGVTQTPRYLIKTRGQQVTLSCSPISGHRSVSWYQQTPGQGLQFLFEYFSETQRNKGNFPGRFSGRQFSNSRSEMNVSTLELGDSALYLCAISFRDGQETQYFGPGTRLLVL.

This clonotype came up many times. The genes are TRBV7-6 and TRBJ1-2, with TRBD1 matching 9 bases. This CDR3 spans 16 amino acids. The ends lost 5 bases at V and 7 bases at J; junction bases unmatched: 14. Germline V gene sequence: CDR1 SGHVS, CDR2 FNYEAQ. The CDR3 DNA is TGTGCCAGCAGCCCCCATCTTAAGGGACAGGGATTTGGCTACACCTTC. Translated: CASSPHLKGQGFGYTF.

This clonotype was counted many times. The CDR3 loop is CASSSVQGRTGELFF. The CDR3 region has the DNA TGTGCCAGCAGTTCGGTACAGGGTCGGACCGGGGAGCTGTTTTTT. The chain combines TRBV6-5 with TRBJ2-2; D is possibly TRBD1 (6 bases). The ends were cut back, 4 bases at V and 5 bases at J, with 14 bases in the middle. CDR1 is MNHEY, CDR2 SVGAGI, per germline. This CDR3 has 15 residues.

This clonotype was seen repeatedly, ten times or more. V and J are TRBV11-1 and TRBJ2-5; D gene uncertain. V lost 3 bases and J 1 base, leaving 12 bases between the germline ends. The CDR3 length is 15 residues. Looked up from germline, CDR1 is SGHAT and CDR2 is FQDESV (reference sequence). The CDR3 sequence is CASSFRGRLQETQYF. In nucleotides, the CDR3 is TGTGCCAGCAGCTTCCGTGGTCGCCTCCAAGAGACCCAGTACTTC. Complete variable domain (other parts from reference TRBV11-1 and TRBJ2-5): EAEVAQSPRYKITEKSQAVAFWCDPISGHATLYWYRQILGQGPELLVQFQDESVVDDSQLPKDRFSAERLKGVDSTLKIQPAELGDSAMYLCASSFRGRLQETQYFGPGTRLLVL.

This clonotype was counted at least ten times. The J gene is TRBJ2-5, the V gene TRBV29-1; 13 nucleotides line up with TRBD2. The germline V gene has CDR1 SQVTM and CDR2 ANQGSEA. This CDR3 has 15 amino acids. V was pared by 5 bases and J by 7 bases, with 10 bases of the junction left unmatched. The DNA for the CDR3 is TGCAGCGTTTCCGGACTAGCGGGAGAAGATCGGACCCAGTACTTC. This codes for CSVSGLAGEDRTQYF.

This clonotype was observed at least ten times. The genes are TRBV6-5 and TRBJ2-1; 8 bases are a match to TRBD1. The V segment lost 0 bases and the J segment 0 bases; nucleotides outside the gene matches: 7. The CDR3 length is 18 residues. Germline V CDR1 and CDR2: MNHEY, SVGAGI. CDR3 DNA sequence: TGTGCCAGCAGTTACTCGGCGGGACAGGCCCTCTCCTACAATGAGCAGTTCTTC. It is translated as CASSYSAGQALSYNEQFF.

This clonotype has at least ten counts. The CDR3 sequence: CASSLHGTKNIQYF. The CDR3 DNA follows: TGTGCCAGCAGCTTGCACGGGACCAAAAACATTCAGTACTTC. The gene calls are TRBV5-8 and TRBJ2-4; possible D gene TRBD2, 5 bases. V was clipped by 1 base and J by 2 bases, with 7 bases between them. CDR3 size: 14 residues. The germline CDR1 and CDR2 sequences are SGHTS and YDEGEE.

This clonotype was counted at least ten times. This chain uses TRBV25-1 with TRBJ1-1; tentative D call: TRBD1 (5 bases). V was clipped by 7 bases and J by 4 bases, with 19 bases between them. The CDR3 covers 15 residues. CDR1 is MGHDK and CDR2 is SYGVNS in the germline V gene. The CDR3 DNA reads TGTGCCAGCACCCAGTCCATCCTGGGGACCACTGAAGCTTTCTTT. Translating gives CASTQSILGTTEAFF. The full variable domain, completed using reference TRBV25-1 and TRBJ1-1, is EADIYQTPRYLVIGTGKKITLECSQTMGHDKMYWYQQDPGMELHLIHYSYGVNSTEKGDLSSESTVSRIRTEHFPLTLESARPSHTSQYLCASTQSILGTTEAFFGQGTRLTVV.

This clonotype was recorded at least ten times. This sequence joins TRBV20-1 and TRBJ1-4, with 9 bases fitting TRBD1. In germline, CDR1 is DFQATT, CDR2 SNEGSKA (reference sequence). CDR3 length equals 16 residues. The J segment lost 7 bases and the V segment lost 4 bases, leaving 13 bases of the junction unmatched. CDR3 DNA sequence: TGCAGTGCTAATAGTGGGCCGACAGGGGGGGGTGAAAAACTGTTTTTT. It codes for CSANSGPTGGGEKLFF.